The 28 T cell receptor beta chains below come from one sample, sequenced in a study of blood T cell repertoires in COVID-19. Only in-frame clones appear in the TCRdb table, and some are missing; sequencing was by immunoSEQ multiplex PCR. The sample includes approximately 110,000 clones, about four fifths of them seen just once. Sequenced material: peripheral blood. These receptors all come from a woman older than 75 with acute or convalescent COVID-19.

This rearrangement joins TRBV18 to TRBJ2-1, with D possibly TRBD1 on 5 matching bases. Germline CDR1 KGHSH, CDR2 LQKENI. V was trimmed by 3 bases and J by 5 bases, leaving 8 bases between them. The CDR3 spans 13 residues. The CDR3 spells CASSPDIHNEQFF. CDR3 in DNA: TGTGCCAGCTCACCGGACATCCACAATGAGCAGTTCTTC.

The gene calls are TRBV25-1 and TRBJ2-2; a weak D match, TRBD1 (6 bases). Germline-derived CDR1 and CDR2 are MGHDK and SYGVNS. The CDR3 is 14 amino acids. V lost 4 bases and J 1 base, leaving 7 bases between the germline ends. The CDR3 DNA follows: TGTGCCAGCAGTGCGGACAGGAACACCGGGGAGCTGTTTTTT. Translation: CASSADRNTGELFF.

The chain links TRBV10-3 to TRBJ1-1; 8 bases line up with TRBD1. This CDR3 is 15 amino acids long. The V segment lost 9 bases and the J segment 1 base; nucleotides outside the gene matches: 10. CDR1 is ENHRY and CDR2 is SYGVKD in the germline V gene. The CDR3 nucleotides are TGTGCCATTCTACCCGGGACAGGCAAGAACACTGAAGCTTTCTTT. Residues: CAILPGTGKNTEAFF.

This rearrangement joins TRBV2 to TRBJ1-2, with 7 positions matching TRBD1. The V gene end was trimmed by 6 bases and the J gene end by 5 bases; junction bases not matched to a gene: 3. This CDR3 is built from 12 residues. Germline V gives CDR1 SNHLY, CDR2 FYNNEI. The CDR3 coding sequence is TGTGCCAGCAGGGGACAGCTTTATGGCTACACCTTC. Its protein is CASRGQLYGYTF.

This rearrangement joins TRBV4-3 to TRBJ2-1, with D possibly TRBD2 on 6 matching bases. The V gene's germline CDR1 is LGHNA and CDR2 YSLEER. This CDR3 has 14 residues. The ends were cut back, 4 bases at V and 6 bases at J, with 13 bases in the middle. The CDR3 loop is CASSPGTSSNEQFF. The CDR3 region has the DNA TGCGCCAGCAGCCCTGGGACTTCCAGCAATGAGCAGTTCTTC.

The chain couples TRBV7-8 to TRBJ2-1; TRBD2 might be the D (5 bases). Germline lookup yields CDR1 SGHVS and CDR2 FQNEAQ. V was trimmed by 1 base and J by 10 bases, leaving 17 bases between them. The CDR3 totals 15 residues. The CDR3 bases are TGTGCCAGCAGCTTAGATCCTAGAGGGCTTGGCGAGCAGTTCTTC. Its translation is CASSLDPRGLGEQFF.

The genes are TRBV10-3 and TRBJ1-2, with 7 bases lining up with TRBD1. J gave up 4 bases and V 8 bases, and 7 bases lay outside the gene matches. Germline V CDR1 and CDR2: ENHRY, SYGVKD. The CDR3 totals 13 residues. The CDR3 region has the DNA TGTGCCATCCAAGGCAGGGGGTCCTATGGCTACACCTTC. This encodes CAIQGRGSYGYTF.

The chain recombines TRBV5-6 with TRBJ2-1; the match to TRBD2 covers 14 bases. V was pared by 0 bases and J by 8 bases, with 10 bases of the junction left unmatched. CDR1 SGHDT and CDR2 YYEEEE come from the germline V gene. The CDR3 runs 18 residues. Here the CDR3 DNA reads TGTGCCAGCAGCTTGGAGGGGACTAGCGGGAGTATGTTGGATGAGCAGTTCTTC. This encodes CASSLEGTSGSMLDEQFF.

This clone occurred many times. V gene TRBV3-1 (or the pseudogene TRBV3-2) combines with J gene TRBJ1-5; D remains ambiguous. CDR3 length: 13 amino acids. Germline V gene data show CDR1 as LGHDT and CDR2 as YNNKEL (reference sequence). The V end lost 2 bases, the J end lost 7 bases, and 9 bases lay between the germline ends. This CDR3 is CASSQIVGQPQHF. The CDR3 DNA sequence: TGTGCCAGCAGCCAAATTGTCGGGCAGCCCCAGCATTTT.

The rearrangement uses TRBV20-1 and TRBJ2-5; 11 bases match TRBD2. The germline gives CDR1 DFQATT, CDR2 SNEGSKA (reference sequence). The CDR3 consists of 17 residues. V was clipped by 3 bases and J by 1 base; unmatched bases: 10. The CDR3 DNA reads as TGCAGTGCTAGTGGGCTAGCGGGAGGAAAGGTCCAAGAGACCCAGTACTTC. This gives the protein CSASGLAGGKVQETQYF.

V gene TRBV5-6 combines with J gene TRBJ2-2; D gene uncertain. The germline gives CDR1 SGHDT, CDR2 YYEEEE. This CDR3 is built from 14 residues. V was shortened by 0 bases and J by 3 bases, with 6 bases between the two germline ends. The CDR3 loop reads CASSLDIYTGELFF. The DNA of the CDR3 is TGTGCCAGCAGCTTGGACATCTACACCGGGGAGCTGTTTTTT.

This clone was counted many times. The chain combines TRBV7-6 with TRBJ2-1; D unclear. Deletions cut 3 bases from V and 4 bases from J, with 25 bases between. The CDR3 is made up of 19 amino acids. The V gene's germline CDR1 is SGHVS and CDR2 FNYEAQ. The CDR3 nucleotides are TGTGCCAGCAGCTTTACTCCCTTCTCCCGGGTCAAGAGATACAATGAGCAGTTCTTC. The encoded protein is CASSFTPFSRVKRYNEQFF. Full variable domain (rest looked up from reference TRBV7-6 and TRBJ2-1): GAGVSQSPRYKVTKRGQDVALRCDPISGHVSLYWYRQALGQGPEFLTYFNYEAQQDKSGLPNDRFSAERPEGSISTLTIQRTEQRDSAMYRCASSFTPFSRVKRYNEQFFGPGTRLTVL.

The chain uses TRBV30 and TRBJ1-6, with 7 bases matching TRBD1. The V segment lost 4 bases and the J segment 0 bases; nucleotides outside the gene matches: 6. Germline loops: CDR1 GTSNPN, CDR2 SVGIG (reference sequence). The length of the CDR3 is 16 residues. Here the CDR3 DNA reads TGTGCCTGGAAGTCACAGGGGAGCTCCTATAATTCACCCCTCCACTTT. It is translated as CAWKSQGSSYNSPLHF.

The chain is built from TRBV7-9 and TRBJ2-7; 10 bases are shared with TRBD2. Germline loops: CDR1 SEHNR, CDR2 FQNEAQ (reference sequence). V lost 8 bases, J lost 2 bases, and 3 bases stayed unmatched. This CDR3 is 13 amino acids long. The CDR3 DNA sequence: TGTGCCAGCTTAGCGGGAGGAACCTACGAGCAGTACTTC. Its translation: CASLAGGTYEQYF. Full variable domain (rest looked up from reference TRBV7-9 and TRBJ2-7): DTGVSQNPRHKITKRGQNVTFRCDPISEHNRLYWYRQTLGQGPEFLTYFQNEAQLEKSRLLSDRFSAERPKGSFSTLEIQRTEQGDSAMYLCASLAGGTYEQYFGPGTRLTVT.

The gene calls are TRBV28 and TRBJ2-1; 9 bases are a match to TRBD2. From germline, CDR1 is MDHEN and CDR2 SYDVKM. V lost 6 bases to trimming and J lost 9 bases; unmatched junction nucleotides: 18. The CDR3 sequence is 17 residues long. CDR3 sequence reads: CASRRLKIAGVKGEQFF. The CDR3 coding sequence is TGTGCCAGCAGGCGGTTAAAAATAGCGGGAGTGAAGGGTGAGCAGTTCTTC.

CDR3 sequence reads: CASRSGGNEQFF. The CDR3 coding sequence is TGTGCCAGCAGGTCGGGGGGCAATGAGCAGTTCTTC. V gene TRBV12-3 or TRBV12-4 combines with J gene TRBJ2-1, with 7 bases lining up with TRBD2. The CDR3 length is 12 residues. The trim removed 6 bases at V and 6 bases at J, leaving 2 bases unmatched.

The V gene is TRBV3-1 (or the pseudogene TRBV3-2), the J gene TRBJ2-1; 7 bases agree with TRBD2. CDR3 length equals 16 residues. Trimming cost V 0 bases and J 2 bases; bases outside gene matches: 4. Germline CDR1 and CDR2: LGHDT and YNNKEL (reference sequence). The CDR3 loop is CASSQEGSGAYNEQFF. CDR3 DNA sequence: TGTGCCAGCAGCCAAGAAGGAAGCGGGGCCTACAATGAGCAGTTCTTC.

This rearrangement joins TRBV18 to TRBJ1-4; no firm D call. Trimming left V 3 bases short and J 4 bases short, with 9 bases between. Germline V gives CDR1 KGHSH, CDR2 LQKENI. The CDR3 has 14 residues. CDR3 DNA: TGTGCCAGCTCACCGAGGTCCAGTAATGAAAAACTGTTTTTT. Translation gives CASSPRSSNEKLFF.

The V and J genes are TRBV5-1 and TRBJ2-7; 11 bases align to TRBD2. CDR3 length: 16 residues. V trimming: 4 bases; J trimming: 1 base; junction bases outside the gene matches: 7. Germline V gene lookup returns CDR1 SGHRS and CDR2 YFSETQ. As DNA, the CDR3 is TGCGCCAGCAGCCCGTACGGACTAGCGGGTTCCTACGAGCAGTACTTC. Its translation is CASSPYGLAGSYEQYF.

CDR3 DNA sequence: TGTGCCAGCTCTCCTATTGGGACAGGGGACCACGAGCAGTACTTC. It specifies CASSPIGTGDHEQYF. The chain couples TRBV18 to TRBJ2-7; the match to TRBD1 covers 10 bases. Germline-derived CDR1 and CDR2 are KGHSH and LQKENI. This CDR3 has 15 residues. The V segment lost 6 bases and the J segment 5 bases; nucleotides outside the gene matches: 10.

The CDR3 loop reads CATSDRKGGRAFF. As DNA, the CDR3 is TGTGCCACCAGTGATAGGAAAGGGGGACGAGCTTTCTTT. This rearrangement joins TRBV24-1 to TRBJ1-1, with D possibly matching TRBD1 (6 bases). The CDR3 is 13 amino acids. Germline V lookup: CDR1 KGHDR, CDR2 SFDVKD. Trimming took 3 bases from V and 10 from J, leaving 14 bases between them.

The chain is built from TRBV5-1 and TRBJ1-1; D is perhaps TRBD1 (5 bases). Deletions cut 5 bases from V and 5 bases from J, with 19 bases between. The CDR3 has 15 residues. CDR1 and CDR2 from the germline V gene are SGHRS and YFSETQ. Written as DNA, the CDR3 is TGCGCCAGCAGTTCGGGGGGACTCCGGGAAACTGAAGCTTTCTTT. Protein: CASSSGGLRETEAFF.

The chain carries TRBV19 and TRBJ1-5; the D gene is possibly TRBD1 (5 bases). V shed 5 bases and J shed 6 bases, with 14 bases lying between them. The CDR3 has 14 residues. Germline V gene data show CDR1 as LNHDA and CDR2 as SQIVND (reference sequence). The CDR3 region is CASSDARVAQPQHF. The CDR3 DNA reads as TGTGCCAGTAGTGACGCCAGGGTTGCTCAGCCCCAGCATTTT.

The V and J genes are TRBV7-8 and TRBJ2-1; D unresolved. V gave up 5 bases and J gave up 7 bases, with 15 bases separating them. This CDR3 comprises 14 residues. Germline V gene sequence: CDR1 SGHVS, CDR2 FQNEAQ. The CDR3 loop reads CASSPSFSPNEQFF. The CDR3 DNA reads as TGTGCCAGCAGCCCTAGTTTCTCCCCAAATGAGCAGTTCTTC.

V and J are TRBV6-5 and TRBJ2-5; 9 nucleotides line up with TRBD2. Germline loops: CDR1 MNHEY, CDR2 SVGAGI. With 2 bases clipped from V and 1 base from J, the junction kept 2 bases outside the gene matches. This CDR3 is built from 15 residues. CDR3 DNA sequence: TGTGCCAGCAGTTACGGGGGACTAGCCCAAGAGACCCAGTACTTC. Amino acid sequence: CASSYGGLAQETQYF.

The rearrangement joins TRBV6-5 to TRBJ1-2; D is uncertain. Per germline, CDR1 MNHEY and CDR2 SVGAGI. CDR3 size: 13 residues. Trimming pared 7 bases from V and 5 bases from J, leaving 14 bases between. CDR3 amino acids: CASTNYPQYGYTF. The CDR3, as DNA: TGTGCCAGCACTAACTACCCCCAATATGGCTACACCTTC.

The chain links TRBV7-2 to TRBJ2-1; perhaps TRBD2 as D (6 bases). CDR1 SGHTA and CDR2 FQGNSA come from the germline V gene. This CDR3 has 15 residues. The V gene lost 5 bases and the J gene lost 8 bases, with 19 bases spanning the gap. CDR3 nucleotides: TGTGCCAGCAGCCTCCAGTGGAGCCCGGGGGATGAGCAGTTCTTC. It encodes CASSLQWSPGDEQFF.

The CDR3 loop is CAISGSGTGGRYGYTF. In DNA form, the CDR3 reads TGTGCCATCAGTGGCTCCGGGACAGGGGGAAGATATGGCTACACCTTC. The chain has TRBV10-3 and TRBJ1-2; 11 bases align to TRBD1. Trimming removed 4 bases from V and 5 bases from J; junction bases left unmatched: 9. CDR1 ENHRY and CDR2 SYGVKD come from the germline V gene. The CDR3 totals 16 residues.